This T cell receptor (beta chain) was sequenced for a study of post-analysis software for immune sequencing data. About the research overall: Disease courses included relapsing-remitting, secondary progressive and progressive-relapsing multiple sclerosis.

Every TCR beta cDNA library bore unique molecular identifiers. TCRdb ran MiXCR on the PCR reads and lists one entry per CDR3 protein. The repertoire consists of some 690,000 distinct CDR3 sequences, with 30% occurring once and the leading ten covering roughly 0.57%. Study-wide findings and caveats: F-measure co-clustering was strong for batch-matched samples. Patients used roughly five TRBV segments, including TRBV5-6, TRBV5-1 and TRBV20-1, more often than controls. Multiple sclerosis was associated with a significant reduction in normalized Chao1 diversity relative to controls.

Only a few counts were recorded for this clonotype. Its antigen remains unknown. Germline CDR1 reads LGHNA; CDR2 reads YNFKEQ. The CDR3 loop spans 15 amino acids. V was clipped by 5 bases and J by 4 bases; unmatched bases: 8. The V call is TRBV4-2, the J call TRBJ2-1; 7 nucleotides agree with TRBD2. The material sequenced was blood. The sequence came from a girl between 5 and 17 years old with multiple sclerosis. CDR3 nucleotide sequence: TGTGCCAGCAGCGTTGGACTAGGAGGGTACAATGAGCAGTTCTTC. This gives the protein CASSVGLGGYNEQFF.